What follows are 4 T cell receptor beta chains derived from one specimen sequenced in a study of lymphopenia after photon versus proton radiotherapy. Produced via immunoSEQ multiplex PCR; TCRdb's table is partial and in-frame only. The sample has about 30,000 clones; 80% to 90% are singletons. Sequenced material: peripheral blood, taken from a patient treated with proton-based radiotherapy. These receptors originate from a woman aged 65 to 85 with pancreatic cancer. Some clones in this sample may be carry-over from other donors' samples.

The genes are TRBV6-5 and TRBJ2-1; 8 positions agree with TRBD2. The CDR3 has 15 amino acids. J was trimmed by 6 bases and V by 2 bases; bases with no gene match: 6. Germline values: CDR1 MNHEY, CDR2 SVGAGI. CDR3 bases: TGTGCCAGCAGTTACGGGGGACTAGAATTCAATGAGCAGTTCTTC. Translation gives CASSYGGLEFNEQFF.

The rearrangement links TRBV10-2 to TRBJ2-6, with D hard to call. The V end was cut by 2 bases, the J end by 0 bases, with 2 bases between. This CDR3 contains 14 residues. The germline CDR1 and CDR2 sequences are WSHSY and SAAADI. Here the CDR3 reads CASSENSGANVLTF. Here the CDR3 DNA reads TGCGCCAGCAGTGAGAACTCTGGGGCCAACGTCCTGACTTTC.

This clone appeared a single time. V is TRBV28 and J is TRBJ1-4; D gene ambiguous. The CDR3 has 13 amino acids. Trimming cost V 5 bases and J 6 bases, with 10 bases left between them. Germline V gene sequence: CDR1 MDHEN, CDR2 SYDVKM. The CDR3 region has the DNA TGTGCCAGCAGTCCCCCCCCCTATGAAAAACTGTTTTTT. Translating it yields CASSPPPYEKLFF. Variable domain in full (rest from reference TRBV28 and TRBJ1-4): DVKVTQSSRYLVKRTGEKVFLECVQDMDHENMFWYRQDPGLGLRLIYFSYDVKMKEKGDIPEGYSVSREKKERFSLILESASTNQTSMYLCASSPPPYEKLFFGSGTQLSVL.

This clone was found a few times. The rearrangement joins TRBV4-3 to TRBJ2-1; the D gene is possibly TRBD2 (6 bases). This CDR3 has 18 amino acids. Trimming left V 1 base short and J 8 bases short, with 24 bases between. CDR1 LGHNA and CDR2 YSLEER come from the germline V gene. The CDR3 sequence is CASSQGQSWRADRDEQFF. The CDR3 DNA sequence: TGCGCCAGCAGCCAAGGTCAAAGTTGGAGGGCCGATAGAGATGAGCAGTTCTTC.